The 27 T cell receptor beta chains presented below share a single source sample, sequenced in a study of T cell responses to AZD1222 COVID-19 vaccine. The protocol was immunoSEQ multiplex PCR, while the TCRdb copy is restricted to in-frame clones and leaves out a portion. The data contain about 140,000 clones, 92% of them seen just once; the ten biggest clones take up about 4%. The sample in question was peripheral blood, obtained 28 days after the second AZD1222 dose. The receptors were gathered from an adult who received the AZD1222 COVID-19 vaccine.

V usage is TRBV12-3 or TRBV12-4 and J usage is TRBJ2-5, with a tentative D call TRBD1 (5 bases). This CDR3 is built from 13 residues. The V end lost 4 bases, the J end lost 1 base, and 7 bases lay between the germline ends. The CDR3 coding sequence is TGTGCCAGCAGTTCGGACATCCAAGAGACCCAGTACTTC. This sequence encodes CASSSDIQETQYF.

This clone was counted a single time. This chain connects TRBV3-1 (or the pseudogene TRBV3-2) to TRBJ2-3; D not resolved. Trimming stripped 0 bases from V and 9 bases from J, with 19 bases between. This CDR3 is built from 16 residues. Germline assignment: CDR1 LGHDT and CDR2 YNNKEL (reference sequence). The CDR3 loop is CASSQDGGPAMGTQYF. CDR3 DNA: TGTGCCAGCAGCCAAGATGGCGGACCCGCCATGGGCACGCAGTATTTT.

This chain links TRBV6-2 or TRBV6-3 with TRBJ2-6; weak D call: TRBD1 (6 bases). Germline CDR1 MNHEY, CDR2 SVGEGT. Trimming cost V 5 bases and J 3 bases, with 14 bases left between them. The CDR3 runs to 16 residues. The CDR3 loop reads CASSNLQGRGANVLTF. DNA of the CDR3: TGTGCCAGCAGTAACTTACAGGGACGTGGGGCCAACGTCCTGACTTTC.

The chain employs TRBV12-3 or TRBV12-4 and TRBJ2-1; no clear D gene. This CDR3 contains 12 residues. V was shortened by 6 bases and J by 7 bases, with 10 bases between the two germline ends. The CDR3 nucleotides read TGTGCCAGCAGCTTGGTTGCTAATGAGCAGTTCTTC. It is translated as CASSLVANEQFF.

The V gene is TRBV9, the J gene TRBJ1-2; D is possibly TRBD1 (5 bases). Looked up from germline, CDR1 is SGDLS and CDR2 is YYNGEE. The CDR3 extends over 15 amino acids. Deletions cut 4 bases from V and 8 bases from J, with 21 bases between. The DNA of the CDR3 is TGTGCCAGCAGCCTATACGGGGACGACGGAGGGGGCTACACCTTC. This translates into CASSLYGDDGGGYTF.

CDR3 sequence: CASAPEAGELFF. The CDR3, as DNA: TGTGCCAGCGCCCCCGAGGCCGGGGAGCTGTTTTTT. The chain links TRBV5-4 to TRBJ2-2; D not certain. V shed 7 bases and J shed 6 bases, with 10 bases lying between them. The CDR3 spans 12 residues. CDR1 is SGHNT and CDR2 is YYREEE in the germline V gene (reference sequence).

CDR3: CASSLGDRGYEQYF. The CDR3 nucleotides are TGCGCCAGCAGCTTGGGGGACCGAGGGTACGAGCAGTACTTC. The rearrangement uses TRBV5-1 and TRBJ2-7; D could derive from TRBD1 or TRBD2 (5 bases each). The CDR3 spans 14 residues. The V end was cut by 0 bases, the J end by 4 bases, with 11 bases between. Germline assignment: CDR1 SGHRS and CDR2 YFSETQ.

The chain employs TRBV24-1 and TRBJ2-3; 8 bases fit TRBD1. CDR1 is KGHDR, CDR2 SFDVKD, per germline. This CDR3 is built from 17 residues. V lost 3 bases and J lost 1; bases outside the gene matches: 8. CDR3 coding DNA: TGTGCCACCAGTGATCCCCGGGACAGGCGAGGCACAGATACGCAGTATTTT. Translated: CATSDPRDRRGTDTQYF.

This sequence joins TRBV24-1 and TRBJ2-7; D could derive from TRBD1 or TRBD2 (6 bases each). Trimming stripped 4 bases from V and 2 bases from J, with 14 bases between. The CDR3 has 15 residues. CDR1 KGHDR and CDR2 SFDVKD come from the germline V gene. CDR3 DNA: TGTGCCACCAGTGAGGTTTTGGGGGGCACCTACGAGCAGTACTTC. This sequence encodes CATSEVLGGTYEQYF.

The table lists this clone with a few counts. The rearrangement links TRBV6-2 or TRBV6-3 to TRBJ2-4; D ambiguous. This CDR3 comprises 11 residues. Trimming shortened V by 2 bases and J by 8 bases, and 4 bases separated the two germline ends. Germline V gene lookup returns CDR1 MNHEY and CDR2 SVGEGT. The CDR3 nucleotides read TGTGCCAGCAGTTACGGCCACATTCAGTACTTC. Amino acid sequence: CASSYGHIQYF.

The V and J genes are TRBV21-1 and TRBJ2-5; the table's D call TRBD2 went unverified against the DNA. TRBV21-1 is designated a pseudogene. This CDR3 has 11 residues. The CDR3 nucleotides read TGTGCCAGCAGCACCTCAGAGACCCAGTACTTC. The encoded protein is CASSTSETQYF.

This chain links TRBV7-9 with TRBJ2-5; tentative D call: TRBD2 (5 bases). Germline assignment: CDR1 SEHNR and CDR2 FQNEAQ (reference sequence). The CDR3 has 15 amino acids. V was cut by 1 base and J by 4 bases, with 13 bases left in between. This CDR3 is CASSLGASSTETQYF. The DNA for the CDR3 is TGTGCCAGCAGCTTAGGGGCTAGCAGTACAGAGACCCAGTACTTC.

This chain uses TRBV9 with TRBJ1-1; 7 bases map to TRBD1. The CDR3 sequence is 13 residues long. The V gene end was trimmed by 5 bases and the J gene end by 3 bases; junction bases not matched to a gene: 4. Germline V gene data show CDR1 as SGDLS and CDR2 as YYNGEE. CDR3 region: CASSGTGDTEAFF. CDR3 bases: TGTGCCAGCAGTGGTACAGGGGACACTGAAGCTTTCTTT.

This clone was seen a handful of times. The V and J genes are TRBV18 and TRBJ2-7; tentatively, D is TRBD2 (7 bases). Germline V lookup: CDR1 KGHSH, CDR2 LQKENI. The CDR3 runs 16 residues. The germline V and J ends were trimmed by 3 bases and 2 bases, with 17 bases remaining between them. DNA for the CDR3: TGTGCCAGCTCACCCCCCGGCGGGGGCCTTACCTACGAGCAGTACTTC. As protein: CASSPPGGGLTYEQYF.

This chain joins TRBV4-1 and TRBJ1-1; D is undetermined. CDR1 is MGHRA and CDR2 is YSYEKL in the germline V gene. V shed 1 base and J shed 0 bases, with 6 bases lying between them. The CDR3 has 14 residues. The chain's CDR3 is CASSQVRMNTEAFF. The CDR3 DNA follows: TGCGCCAGCAGCCAAGTGAGGATGAACACTGAAGCTTTCTTT.

The V gene is TRBV4-2, the J gene TRBJ1-2, with a possible D match to TRBD1 (6 bases). This CDR3 is 14 amino acids long. CDR1 LGHNA and CDR2 YNFKEQ come from the germline V gene. The V gene lost 4 bases and the J gene lost 3 bases, with 12 bases spanning the gap. The DNA for the CDR3 is TGTGCCAGCAGCCCACACAGGGTGGACTATGGCTACACCTTC. Its protein is CASSPHRVDYGYTF.

This rearrangement joins TRBV4-2 to TRBJ1-3; D is undetermined. Between the trimmed V and J ends, which lost 0 bases and 4 bases, there was a span of 16 bases. The CDR3 contains 17 residues. Looked up from germline, CDR1 is LGHNA and CDR2 is YNFKEQ. DNA of the CDR3: TGTGCCAGCAGCCAAGACGGTTCTGGTAATAGAGGAAACACCATATATTTT. Its protein is CASSQDGSGNRGNTIYF.

This clone was recorded once. The genes are TRBV11-2 and TRBJ2-1; D is unresolved. The germline V gene has CDR1 SGHAT and CDR2 FQNNGV. V was cut by 4 bases and J by 4 bases, with 11 bases left in between. The CDR3 length is 14 residues. In nucleotides, the CDR3 is TGTGCCAGCAGCTCTCCGGACGGTTACAATGAGCAGTTCTTC. It is translated as CASSSPDGYNEQFF.

The chain combines TRBV5-1 with TRBJ1-2; a possible D gene is TRBD1 (6 bases). This CDR3 has 15 amino acids. V shed 5 bases and J shed 4 bases, with 18 bases lying between them. The germline V gene encodes CDR1 SGHRS and CDR2 YFSETQ. CDR3 in DNA: TGCGCCAGCAGGATGCTGGAGGGGGGACCCTATGGCTACACCTTC. Protein sequence: CASRMLEGGPYGYTF.

This sequence joins TRBV7-6 and TRBJ2-7, with D possibly matching TRBD2 (5 bases). Trimming took 0 bases from V and 6 from J, leaving 15 bases between them. Germline CDR1 SGHVS, CDR2 FNYEAQ. The CDR3 totals 15 residues. DNA for the CDR3: TGTGCCAGCAGCTTAGCCGGGGAACCGGGTGGCGAGCAGTACTTC. Translating it yields CASSLAGEPGGEQYF.

The rearrangement uses TRBV23-1 and TRBJ2-1; 11 bases fit TRBD2. TRBV23-1 is treated as an ORF (open reading frame) with a function not yet certain. The CDR3 has 17 residues. V trimming: 4 bases; J trimming: 8 bases; junction bases outside the gene matches: 13. The CDR3 here is CASSRLAGGRVCDEQFF. In nucleotides, the CDR3 is TGCGCCAGCAGTCGTCTAGCGGGGGGCAGGGTTTGCGATGAGCAGTTCTTC.

This clone was recorded only once. The rearrangement uses TRBV27 and TRBJ1-4, with TRBD1 as a possible D gene (6 bases). Trimming pared 10 bases from V and 5 bases from J, leaving 20 bases between. The CDR3 consists of 15 residues. Germline CDR1 MNHEY, CDR2 SMNVEV (reference sequence). The DNA for the CDR3 is TGTGCCACCGGGTCCCGACAGGAAATGAATGAAAAACTGTTTTTT. Its protein product is CATGSRQEMNEKLFF.

The rearrangement uses TRBV5-1 and TRBJ1-2; possibly TRBD1 for D (6 bases). Germline CDR1 is SGHRS and CDR2 is YFSETQ. The CDR3 loop spans 12 amino acids. V was cut by 4 bases and J by 8 bases, with 12 bases left in between. The CDR3 DNA is TGCGCCAGCAGCCCGGACAGCAAAGGCTACACCTTC. Its translation: CASSPDSKGYTF.

V is TRBV15 and J is TRBJ1-5; D remains unclear. Trimming pared 3 bases from V and 8 bases from J, leaving 8 bases between. Germline loops: CDR1 LNHNV, CDR2 YYDKDF (reference sequence). The length of the CDR3 is 12 residues. CDR3 in amino acids: CATSSASEPQHF. Written as DNA, the CDR3 is TGTGCCACCAGCAGTGCCTCAGAGCCCCAGCATTTT.

The gene calls are TRBV7-2 and TRBJ1-1; D remains unclear. CDR1 is SGHTA and CDR2 is FQGNSA in the germline V gene. This CDR3 region has 16 residues. V was clipped by 3 bases and J by 1 base, with 15 bases between them. DNA of the CDR3: TGTGCCAGCAGCTTGTTCCCGGGTGGGGAGAACACTGAAGCTTTCTTT. Encoded protein: CASSLFPGGENTEAFF.

V gene TRBV11-2 combines with J gene TRBJ1-1, with D possibly TRBD1 on 5 matching bases. The CDR3 runs 13 residues. V lost 3 bases to trimming and J lost 5 bases, with 10 bases between them. CDR1 and CDR2 (germline): SGHAT, FQNNGV. The CDR3 coding sequence is TGTGCCAGCAGCTTGGACACGTGGACTGAAGCTTTCTTT. Translation gives CASSLDTWTEAFF.

This chain links TRBV15 with TRBJ1-4; 8 nucleotides agree with TRBD1. The CDR3 is 14 residues long. V trimming: 4 bases; J trimming: 7 bases; junction bases outside the gene matches: 5. CDR1 is LNHNV, CDR2 YYDKDF, per germline (reference sequence). This CDR3 is CATSTGGRGEKLFF. CDR3 coding DNA: TGTGCCACCAGCACAGGGGGCCGGGGTGAAAAACTGTTTTTT.